The subject of this entry is one TCR beta chain. Its specific antigen is unknown. No base quality information exists; no much larger clone differs at one position. TCRbeta CDR3 regions were amplified from genomic DNA using the immunoSEQ Assay, a bias-controlled multiplex PCR. The source study handled its data this way. Nucleated cell counts per sample were estimated from amplification of reference gene primers within the assay. To quantify the absolute abundance of each unique TCRbeta CDR3 rearrangement, sequence reads were collapsed and filtered. Productive Simpson clonality was computed per sample as the square root of Simpson's diversity index over productive rearrangements. TCRdb obtained this table from immuneACCESS and retained in-frame rearrangements with V and J assigned. These tables miss some clones; where compared with another copy, unresolved V genes account for less than half of the shortfall, and the remainder is unexplained. V and J calls and clone size are as listed in that table; D and trimming were resolved from the DNA. This sample holds about 78,000 clones; approximately 89% were observed only once. The leading ten clones occupy around 2% of the sample.

The data are from a study of blood T cell repertoires in COVID-19 (dated by TCRdb to the early 2020s). Turning to the overall study: Samples from collaborators originated in the United States, Italy and Spain and spanned both the acute and convalescent phases of COVID-19. The prospective study material was composed of cDNA or gDNA derived from T cells, B-cell-depleted T cells, or PBMCs. Deeply sampled blood TCRbeta repertoires from subjects exposed to, actively infected with, or recovered from COVID-19 were included in the dataset. The repertoires were made available in a free public database intended to serve as a resource for research on the immune response to SARS-CoV-2. The samples were drawn from two sources: the first 160 participants of the ongoing ImmuneRACE study, and over 950 subjects contributed by 6 global collaborators. Nearly every sample came with metadata listing a de-identified subject ID, COVID-19 status, age in years and sex. Where HLA class I and class II types were available, the types were taken from metadata supplied by the sample provider, not from assay-based typing. Broader findings and caveats from the paper: Clinical and demographic metadata were provided uncurated, with the amount varying by source and participant.

Each collaborating institution followed its own protocols to collect whole blood in K2EDTA tubes. For TCRbeta analysis, collaborator samples were shipped as frozen whole blood, as isolated PBMCs, or as DNA extracted from either sample type. Sequences SGHTA (CDR1) and FQGNSA (CDR2) are obtained from the germline V gene. V is pared back by 4 bases and J by 4 bases, with 7 bases lying between the germline termini. From its cysteine to its phenylalanine, the CDR3 spans 12 amino acids. Just the 36-base CDR3 DNA is kept, in frame starting at base 1. The rearranged chain carries TRBV7-2 and TRBJ2-5, and perhaps TRBD1 as D gene, on 5 matching bases. This TCR derives from a woman aged 55-69 years with acute or convalescent COVID-19. The sample taken for sequencing was peripheral blood. The encoded CDR3 is CASSSRVETQYF. The nucleotides read TGTGCCAGCAGCTCCAGGGTAGAGACCCAGTACTTC.